This T cell receptor (beta chain) was identified during a study of CD4+ T cells in melanoma. Germline V lookup: CDR1 SQVTM, CDR2 ANQGSEA. With 2 bases removed from V and 3 bases from J, the gap between germline ends came to 4 bases. The CDR3 is 11 residues long. TCRdb's copy holds only in-frame clones and misses some; the assay was immunoSEQ multiplex PCR. This sample has 55,000 or so clones; nearly 70% occur once, and the top ten carry roughly 4.8%. As regards this clone: Its antigen is unidentified. This sequence may be a read error, since a much larger clone differs from it by one base.

Study outcomes and limitations: CD8+ T cell, macrophage and B cell function reportedly correlated with neoantigen-specific CD4+ T cells. Neoantigen-specific CD4+ T cells in melanoma reportedly had diverse differentiation states.

The source is a human donor with melanoma. The specimen sequenced was tumor tissue. The rearrangement uses TRBV29-1 and TRBJ1-1; D remains unclear. CDR3 bases: TGCAGCGTTGAAAGGTACACTGAAGCTTTCTTT. This encodes CSVERYTEAFF.